These 12 T cell receptor beta chains were sequenced from one sample in a study of PD-1 blockade in mismatch repair-deficient tumors. Generated by immunoSEQ multiplex PCR, the TCRdb table keeps only in-frame clones and is missing some. The sample gives 120,000 or so clones, about 88% of which show up once; about 13% is in the top ten. This specimen consisted of peripheral blood, obtained 44 weeks after starting pembrolizumab. All receptors derive from an adult with mismatch repair-deficient cancer.

J is TRBJ2-7 and V is TRBV7-3; D call uncertain. V lost 2 bases and J 4 bases, leaving 18 bases between the germline ends. There are 16 residues in the CDR3. Germline values: CDR1 SGHTA, CDR2 FQGTGA. In DNA form, the CDR3 reads TGTGCCAGCAGCTTAGCGGTAGGGCAGGTACAGTACGAGCAGTACTTC. Translated: CASSLAVGQVQYEQYF.

This chain uses TRBV7-8 with TRBJ2-2, with D perhaps matching TRBD1 (7 bases). From germline, CDR1 is SGHVS and CDR2 FQNEAQ. V lost 0 bases and J lost 1, with 9 bases in between. The CDR3 has 16 residues. In DNA, the CDR3 is TGTGCCAGCAGCTTAGCGCAGGGGGGGAACACCGGGGAGCTGTTTTTT. Translated, it gives CASSLAQGGNTGELFF. Supplemented by reference TRBV7-8 and TRBJ2-2, the full variable domain reads GAGVSQSPRYKVAKRGQDVALRCDPISGHVSLFWYQQALGQGPEFLTYFQNEAQLDKSGLPSDRFFAERPEGSVSTLKIQRTQQEDSAVYLCASSLAQGGNTGELFFGEGSRLTVL.

This clone was seen more than once but under ten times. The V call is TRBV10-1, the J call TRBJ1-2; D not certain. The CDR3 contains 12 residues. The V end lost 3 bases, the J end lost 8 bases, and 10 bases lay between the germline ends. CDR1 is WNHNN, CDR2 SYGVQD, per germline (reference sequence). The CDR3 region has the DNA TGCGCCAGCAGTGAACTTAACGCCGGCTACACCTTC. Protein product: CASSELNAGYTF.

This clone was recorded once. The V and J genes are TRBV28 and TRBJ2-2, with 9 bases lining up with TRBD1. The CDR3 extends over 17 amino acids. Germline assignment: CDR1 MDHEN and CDR2 SYDVKM. Trimming cost V 6 bases and J 0 bases; bases outside gene matches: 8. CDR3 in amino acids: CASRLTGGTANTGELFF. The CDR3 DNA reads as TGTGCCAGCAGACTGACAGGGGGTACGGCGAACACCGGGGAGCTGTTTTTT.

Only one count was recorded for this clone. The chain has TRBV9 and TRBJ2-5; possibly TRBD2 for D (5 bases). The V end was cut by 0 bases, the J end by 5 bases, with 11 bases between. Germline lookup yields CDR1 SGDLS and CDR2 YYNGEE. The CDR3 has 14 amino acids. Here the CDR3 DNA reads TGTGCCAGCAGCGTAGGAGGGAGTGTGGAGACCCAGTACTTC. As protein: CASSVGGSVETQYF.

The chain uses TRBV7-9 and TRBJ2-7, with 10 nucleotides matching TRBD1. The CDR3 covers 16 residues. V shed 1 base and J 2 bases; nucleotides not matched to a gene: 5. The V gene's germline CDR1 is SEHNR and CDR2 FQNEAQ (reference sequence). The CDR3 loop reads CASSLGGTGDPYEQYF. The CDR3 bases are TGTGCCAGCAGCTTAGGAGGGACAGGGGATCCCTACGAGCAGTACTTC.

V usage is TRBV27 and J usage is TRBJ2-7; D is unresolved. The germline V and J ends were trimmed by 7 bases and 4 bases, with 8 bases remaining between them. CDR1 and CDR2 (germline): MNHEY, SMNVEV (reference sequence). The CDR3 length is 11 residues. For the CDR3, the DNA is TGTGCCAGCAAGTCCGCGTACGAGCAGTACTTC. This sequence encodes CASKSAYEQYF.

This rearrangement joins TRBV6-5 to TRBJ2-7; D is undetermined. The length of the CDR3 is 11 residues. CDR1 is MNHEY and CDR2 is SVGAGI in the germline V gene. Trimming removed 6 bases at V and 5 bases at J, with 8 bases between. CDR3 DNA: TGTGCCAGCAGGGTAGCCCACGAGCAGTACTTC. Protein: CASRVAHEQYF.

The J gene is TRBJ1-1, the V gene TRBV2; D is undetermined. Germline-derived CDR1 and CDR2 are SNHLY and FYNNEI. Trimming removed 4 bases at V and 7 bases at J, with 13 bases between. CDR3 length: 13 amino acids. The CDR3 is CASSGGSYDEAFF. CDR3 sequence (DNA): TGTGCCAGCAGTGGAGGGTCGTACGATGAAGCTTTCTTT.

The chain recombines TRBV4-1 with TRBJ2-2, with 9 bases identical to TRBD2. The CDR3 is 17 amino acids. V shed 0 bases, J shed 2 bases, and the junction held 4 bases outside the gene matches. Germline CDR1 and CDR2: MGHRA and YSYEKL. CDR3 loop: CASSQDPSGANTGELFF. The CDR3 DNA sequence: TGCGCCAGCAGCCAAGACCCTAGCGGGGCAAACACCGGGGAGCTGTTTTTT.

The CDR3 protein is CASSQVRGNTGELFF. The CDR3 coding sequence is TGCGCCAGCAGCCAAGTTCGTGGGAACACCGGGGAGCTGTTTTTT. This rearrangement joins TRBV4-3 to TRBJ2-2; D remains ambiguous. Trimming cost V 1 base and J 1 base, with 7 bases left between them. The germline V gene encodes CDR1 LGHNA and CDR2 YSLEER. This CDR3 has 15 residues.

The chain carries TRBV2 and TRBJ2-3, with unresolved D. Per the germline V gene, CDR1 is SNHLY and CDR2 is FYNNEI. Trimming shortened V by 6 bases and J by 1 base, and 11 bases separated the two germline ends. There are 14 residues in the CDR3. CDR3 amino acids: CASRRDGGTDTQYF. The CDR3 coding sequence is TGTGCCAGCAGGCGCGATGGGGGCACAGATACGCAGTATTTT.